This T cell receptor (beta chain) was recorded in a study of T cell repertoires in cytomegalovirus infection. Study-wide points: The study found HLA-C-restricted CMV-specific TCR beta clonotypes dominating the ex vivo response. The study identified carriers of CMV plus the relevant HLA from cumulative public TCR beta family frequency.

TCRdb used MiXCR to reprocess the reads, holding one entry per CDR3 protein. The sample has some 480,000 distinct CDR3 sequences, about 33% seen once. Germline V gene lookup returns CDR1 SEHNR and CDR2 FQNEAQ (reference sequence). J was trimmed by 10 bases and V by 2 bases; bases with no gene match: 2. The CDR3 covers 12 residues. For this clonotype: The target antigen is unknown.

This material consisted of cultured PBMCs, taken from culture after CMV antigen stimulation. This sequence originates from a human donor in good health (CMV status not recorded). Some clones in this sample may be carry-over from other donors' samples. The chain recombines TRBV7-9 with TRBJ2-1; TRBD1 matches 7 bases. The CDR3 spells CASSLRGPEQFF. CDR3 bases: TGTGCCAGCAGCTTAAGGGGGCCCGAGCAGTTCTTC.